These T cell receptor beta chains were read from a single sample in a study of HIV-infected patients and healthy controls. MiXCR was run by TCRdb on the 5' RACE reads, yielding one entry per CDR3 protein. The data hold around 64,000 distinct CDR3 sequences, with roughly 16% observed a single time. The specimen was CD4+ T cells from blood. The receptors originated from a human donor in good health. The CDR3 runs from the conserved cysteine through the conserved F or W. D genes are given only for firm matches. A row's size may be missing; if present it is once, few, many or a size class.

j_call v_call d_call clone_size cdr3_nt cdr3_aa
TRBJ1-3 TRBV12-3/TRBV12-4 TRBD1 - TGTGCCAGCAGTCTCAGGGGGAGGGCAGGAAACACCATATATTTT CASSLRGRAGNTIYF
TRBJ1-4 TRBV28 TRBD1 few TGTGCCAGCAGCCTACCTTACAGGGGGCGCCATGAAAAACTGTTTTTT CASSLPYRGRHEKLFF
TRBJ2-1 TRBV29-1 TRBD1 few TGCAGCGCGAACAGGGGGCGTGCGAGTGAGCAGTTCTTC CSANRGRASEQFF
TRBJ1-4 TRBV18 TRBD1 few TGTGCCAGCTCAATCCAGGGGGCGCGAGAAAAACTGTTTTTT CASSIQGAREKLFF
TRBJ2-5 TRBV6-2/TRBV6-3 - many TGTGCCAGCAGTTTTGTGGTTCAAGAGACCCAGTACTTC CASSFVVQETQYF
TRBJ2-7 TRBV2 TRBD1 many TGTGCCAGCAGTACACAGGGGGCGGGCTACGAGCAGTACTTC CASSTQGAGYEQYF
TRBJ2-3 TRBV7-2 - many TGTGCCAGCAGCTTAGGTACGCAGTATTTT CASSLGTQYF
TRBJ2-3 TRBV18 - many TGTGCCAACACTCGGCGGGGAAGCACAGATACGCAGTATTTT CANTRRGSTDTQYF
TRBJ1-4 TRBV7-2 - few TGTGCCAGCAGCCGACAGGCTCGGGAAAAACTGTTTTTT CASSRQAREKLFF
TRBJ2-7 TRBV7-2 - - TGTGCCAGCAGCTCCCCGGGCGGGGTCGAGCAGTACTTC CASSSPGGVEQYF
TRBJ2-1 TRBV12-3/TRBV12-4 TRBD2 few TGTGCCAGCAGGACTAGCGGGCTCTCCTACAATGAGCAGTTCTTC CASRTSGLSYNEQFF
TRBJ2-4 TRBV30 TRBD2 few TGTGCCTGGAGGACCCTCAGCGGGGGAGACATTCAGTACTTC CAWRTLSGGDIQYF
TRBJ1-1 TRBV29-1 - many TGCAGCGGCGGGACGGTGAACACTGAAGCTTTCTTT CSGGTVNTEAFF
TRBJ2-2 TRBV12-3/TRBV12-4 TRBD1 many TGTGCCAGCAGTTTGGGACAGGGATCTTTAAACACCGGGGAGCTGTTTTTT CASSLGQGSLNTGELFF
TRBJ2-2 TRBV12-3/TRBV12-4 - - TGTGCCAGCAGCCGTGGGGGCTCCACCGGGGAGCTGTTTTTT CASSRGGSTGELFF